A selection of T cell receptor beta chains follows, all from one sample in a study of blood T cell repertoires in COVID-19. Clones were sequenced by immunoSEQ multiplex PCR, and TCRdb holds only the in-frame ones, with some missing. The data show approximately 70,000 clones, with 82% seen just once and 18% held by the top ten. The sample was peripheral blood. Every receptor here comes from a human donor in a cohort sampled during active COVID-19. CDR3s include the opening cysteine and the closing phenylalanine or tryptophan. D genes are given only for firm matches.

cdr3_aa	j_call	d_call	v_call
CAWRDRGEQYF	TRBJ2-7	TRBD1	TRBV30
CASSEGGKNYGYTF	TRBJ1-2	.	TRBV10-2
CASSWDSVNYGYTF	TRBJ1-2	TRBD1	TRBV28
CASSQDPGYSGNTIYF	TRBJ1-3	.	TRBV4-3
CASSLGQIYNSPLHF	TRBJ1-6	.	TRBV7-9
CASSRHPRGSNQPQHF	TRBJ1-5	.	TRBV7-9
CSAEWFRTGITNYGYTF	TRBJ1-2	TRBD1	TRBV29-1
CASQSTPLRGRPDTQYF	TRBJ2-3	.	TRBV5-1
CASSLSTHYEQYF	TRBJ2-7	.	TRBV5-6
CASSLTGTGREKLFF	TRBJ1-4	TRBD1	TRBV6-5
CASSRQYGHTEAFF	TRBJ1-1	.	TRBV28
CAVCERSRDTEAFF	TRBJ1-1	.	TRBV6-5
CASSPGRGNQPQHF	TRBJ1-5	.	TRBV27
CASSQGVDLKYF	TRBJ2-7	.	TRBV3-1/TRBV3-2
CARQGDRATEAFF	TRBJ1-1	TRBD1	TRBV5-3
CASSVVSGNTIYF	TRBJ1-3	.	TRBV7-2
CASSSSDRFSFF	TRBJ1-4	TRBD1	TRBV11-2
CASSYLSGQGNSPLHF	TRBJ1-6	TRBD1	TRBV4-1
CASSPQTRTGYGYTF	TRBJ1-2	.	TRBV9
CASTLNLRDRGAYEQYF	TRBJ2-7	TRBD1	TRBV11-2
CATTENSNQPQHF	TRBJ1-5	.	TRBV12-3/TRBV12-4
CASSIPGLAGGQQFF	TRBJ2-1	TRBD2	TRBV19
CARSLASSSWEQYF	TRBJ2-7	.	TRBV10-1
CASRTGANQPQHF	TRBJ1-5	TRBD1	TRBV2
CASSYTQNTEAFF	TRBJ1-1	.	TRBV6-5
CASSLQGYNYEQYF	TRBJ2-7	TRBD1	TRBV5-6
CASSSPGQGEQYF	TRBJ2-7	TRBD1	TRBV11-3
CASSFQASPLHF	TRBJ1-6	.	TRBV12-3/TRBV12-4
CASSIQGSVEPQHF	TRBJ1-5	.	TRBV5-5
CAIKQGVSGNTIYF	TRBJ1-3	.	TRBV10-3
CASSLSVDTGVGQETQYF	TRBJ2-5	.	TRBV27
CASSLAGGELFF	TRBJ1-4	.	TRBV7-6
CASSATGVDYGYTF	TRBJ1-2	TRBD1	TRBV9
CAWSIWGRQETQYF	TRBJ2-5	.	TRBV30
CASSLSRGDQPQHF	TRBJ1-5	TRBD1	TRBV7-2
CASSTGRTYGYTF	TRBJ1-2	.	TRBV6-2/TRBV6-3
CASSQPGGGNQPQHF	TRBJ1-5	TRBD1	TRBV3-1/TRBV3-2
CASSPGQYYEQYF	TRBJ2-7	.	TRBV11-1
CAISEGQGSYGYTF	TRBJ1-2	TRBD1	TRBV10-3